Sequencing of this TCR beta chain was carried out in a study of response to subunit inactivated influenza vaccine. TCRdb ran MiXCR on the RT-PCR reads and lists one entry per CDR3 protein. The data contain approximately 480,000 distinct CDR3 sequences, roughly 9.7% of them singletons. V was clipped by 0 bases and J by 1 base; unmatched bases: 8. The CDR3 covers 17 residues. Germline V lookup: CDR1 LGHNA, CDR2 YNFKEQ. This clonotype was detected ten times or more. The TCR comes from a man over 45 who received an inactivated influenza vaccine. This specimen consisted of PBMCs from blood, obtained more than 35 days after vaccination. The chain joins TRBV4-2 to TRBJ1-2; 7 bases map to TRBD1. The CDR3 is CASSQDTSGGVNYGYTF. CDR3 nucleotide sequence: TGTGCCAGCAGCCAAGACACTTCAGGGGGGGTTAACTATGGCTACACCTTC.